This T cell receptor (beta chain) derives from a study of sequential checkpoint blockade in melanoma. Sequencing was performed with immunoSEQ multiplex PCR; in TCRdb, only in-frame clones are kept and a portion is missing. The repertoire holds 13,000 to 15,000 clones, with less than 55% as singletons. The treatment: randomized to nivolumab then ipilimumab (arm A) or the reverse (arm B). The CDR3 totals 15 residues. Unmatched junction bases numbered 8, after V lost 4 bases and J lost 7 bases. Germline V gene lookup returns CDR1 MGHRA and CDR2 YSYEKL. V usage is TRBV4-1 and J usage is TRBJ1-4; 8 nucleotides align to TRBD1. This clonotype was obtained from a human donor with melanoma. The sample was CD8+ T cells sorted from blood (inferred from file names), taken from a patient given nivolumab and ipilimumab in sequence. CDR3 sequence: CASSRQTGVAEKLFF. CDR3 bases: TGCGCCAGCAGCCGCCAGACAGGGGTAGCTGAAAAACTGTTTTTT.